Listed below are T cell receptor beta chains from one sample, sequenced in a study of blood T cell repertoires in COVID-19. TCRdb's table, derived via immunoSEQ multiplex PCR, lists solely in-frame clones and lacks some. The sample has fewer than 250,000 clones; approximately 87% are singletons. The sample comprised peripheral blood. All receptors come from an older woman with acute or convalescent COVID-19. Both conserved end residues are part of each CDR3. A D gene is named only where the DNA matches it firmly. Size is omitted from some rows. Given values are once, few, many or a class for expanded clones.

NA	TRBV19	TRBJ2-3	TRBD1	CASSMGDRVQGTQYF	TGTGCCAGTAGTATGGGGGACAGGGTGCAGGGTACGCAGTATTTT
once	TRBV5-6	TRBJ2-2	NA	CASSSPTGELFF	TGTGCCAGCAGCTCCCCAACCGGGGAGCTGTTTTTT
few	TRBV18	TRBJ1-2	TRBD1	CASSLGQGGEYGYTF	TGTGCCAGCTCGCTGGGACAGGGAGGAGAATATGGCTACACCTTC
NA	TRBV6-5	TRBJ1-6	NA	CASSQGNYNSPLHF	TGTGCCAGCAGTCAGGGGAACTATAATTCACCCCTCCACTTT
NA	TRBV11-3	TRBJ2-3	NA	CASSGGGRTDTQYF	TGTGCCAGCAGCGGAGGGGGCCGCACAGATACGCAGTATTTT
NA	TRBV12-5	TRBJ2-7	NA	CASGPRAYEQYF	TGTGCTAGTGGTCCCAGGGCTTACGAGCAGTACTTC
NA	TRBV6-5	TRBJ2-1	TRBD2	CASKSGTSGTNEQFF	TGTGCCAGCAAATCCGGGACTAGCGGGACCAATGAGCAGTTCTTC
NA	TRBV2	TRBJ1-5	TRBD1	CASSGQAYSNQPQHF	TGTGCCAGCAGCGGACAGGCTTATAGCAATCAGCCCCAGCATTTT
NA	TRBV6-4	TRBJ2-4	NA	CASRKQGKAKNIQYF	TGTGCCAGCAGGAAACAGGGTAAAGCCAAAAACATTCAGTACTTC
NA	TRBV7-3	TRBJ2-7	NA	CASSRDTRYEQYF	TGTGCCAGCAGCCGGGACACCCGCTACGAGCAGTACTTC
once	TRBV25-1	TRBJ2-1	TRBD2	CASRPAGAYNEQFF	TGTGCCAGCAGACCAGCGGGAGCATATAATGAGCAGTTCTTC
NA	TRBV29-1	TRBJ1-1	TRBD1	CSVDLTGGRTEAFF	TGCAGCGTAGACCTGACAGGGGGTAGAACCGAAGCTTTCTTT
NA	TRBV5-4	TRBJ2-1	TRBD2	CASSMNVASGSYNEQFF	TGTGCCAGCAGCATGAATGTAGCTAGCGGCTCCTACAATGAGCAGTTCTTC
NA	TRBV11-3	TRBJ2-1	NA	CASSSGLYNEQFF	TGTGCCAGCAGCTCGGGACTGTACAATGAGCAGTTCTTC
NA	TRBV15	TRBJ1-5	TRBD1	CATSRGGAQGDSQPQHF	TGTGCCACCAGCAGAGGAGGGGCCCAGGGGGATTCTCAGCCCCAGCATTTT
NA	TRBV10-3	TRBJ2-1	NA	CAISPLRDMGNNEQFF	TGTGCCATCAGCCCTCTAAGGGACATGGGCAACAATGAGCAGTTCTTC
NA	TRBV4-3	TRBJ1-2	TRBD1	CASSQVGQGWSGYTF	TGCGCCAGCAGCCAAGTGGGACAGGGATGGAGTGGCTACACCTTC
NA	TRBV6-5	TRBJ1-5	NA	CASSKQLSNQPQHF	TGTGCCAGCAGTAAACAGCTTAGCAATCAGCCCCAGCATTTT
NA	TRBV19	TRBJ1-6	TRBD1	CASKEEGARNSPLHF	TGTGCCAGTAAGGAAGAGGGGGCGCGGAATTCACCCCTCCACTTT
NA	TRBV5-1	TRBJ2-3	TRBD2	CASSLTLLAGRAEYTQYF	TGCGCCAGCAGCTTGACTCTCCTAGCGGGAAGGGCGGAGTATACGCAGTATTTT
few	TRBV6-5	TRBJ1-1	TRBD1	CASRPGQANTEAFF	TGTGCCAGCAGACCTGGACAGGCGAACACTGAAGCTTTCTTT
NA	TRBV6-5	TRBJ1-2	NA	CASSYSAGDYGYTF	TGTGCCAGCAGTTACTCGGCAGGCGACTATGGCTACACCTTC
NA	TRBV5-4	TRBJ2-7	TRBD1	CASSRRDRPNSYEQYF	TGTGCCAGCAGCAGAAGGGACAGGCCGAATTCCTACGAGCAGTACTTC
NA	TRBV10-1	TRBJ2-3	TRBD1	CASSDGGRGRGDTQYF	TGCGCCAGCAGTGACGGGGGCAGGGGGCGCGGGGATACGCAGTATTTT
NA	TRBV23-1	TRBJ2-6	TRBD1	CASHRTGQGSHSGANVLTF	TGCGCCAGCCACCGGACGGGACAGGGGAGCCACTCTGGGGCCAACGTCCTGACTTTC
NA	TRBV18	TRBJ1-1	NA	CASSPPGRDYTEAFF	TGTGCCAGCTCACCACCGGGGAGGGACTACACTGAAGCTTTCTTT
NA	TRBV6-5	TRBJ1-5	TRBD1	CATLQGAGQPQHF	TGTGCCACCCTACAGGGGGCGGGTCAGCCCCAGCATTTT
NA	TRBV7-2	TRBJ2-1	TRBD2	CASSPSSGSSTEQFF	TGTGCCAGCAGCCCCTCTAGCGGGAGTTCAACTGAGCAGTTCTTC
NA	TRBV7-2	TRBJ2-1	NA	CASSLSLDEQFF	TGTGCCAGCAGCTTAAGTCTAGATGAGCAGTTCTTC
NA	TRBV5-4	TRBJ2-1	NA	CASSSPSAGGGNEQFF	TGTGCCAGCAGCTCCCCTAGCGCCGGCGGTGGGAATGAGCAGTTCTTC
NA	TRBV7-3	TRBJ2-1	NA	CASASSNEQFF	TGTGCCAGCGCTAGTAGTAATGAGCAGTTCTTC
NA	TRBV13	TRBJ2-1	TRBD1	CASTPWGTGLEQFF	TGTGCCAGCACCCCCTGGGGGACAGGCCTTGAGCAGTTCTTC
NA	TRBV6-5	TRBJ1-5	TRBD1	CASRPGTGFQPQHF	TGTGCCAGCAGGCCCGGGACAGGATTTCAGCCCCAGCATTTT
NA	TRBV28	TRBJ2-2	TRBD1	CASRRQGAYTGELFF	TGTGCCAGCAGACGACAGGGGGCATACACCGGGGAGCTGTTTTTT
NA	TRBV7-9	TRBJ2-2	NA	CASSLTSQGTGELFF	TGTGCCAGCAGCTTGACCTCTCAGGGAACCGGGGAGCTGTTTTTT
NA	TRBV10-2	TRBJ2-7	TRBD1	CASSFTTSGTAARSEQYF	TGCGCCAGCAGTTTCACCACTTCCGGGACAGCGGCTCGAAGCGAGCAGTACTTC
NA	TRBV29-1	TRBJ1-3	NA	CSVRSGASGNTIYF	TGCAGCGTCCGGAGTGGGGCCTCTGGAAACACCATATATTTT
NA	TRBV19	TRBJ1-5	TRBD1	CASSVRGLAHQPQHF	TGTGCCAGTAGTGTCAGGGGGCTGGCGCATCAGCCCCAGCATTTT
NA	TRBV2	TRBJ1-6	TRBD1	CASSRQGIYNSPLHF	TGTGCCAGCAGTCGACAGGGAATCTATAATTCACCCCTCCACTTT
NA	TRBV5-4	TRBJ2-5	TRBD1	CASSSRGQGAWETQYF	TGTGCCAGCAGCTCTAGAGGACAGGGGGCTTGGGAGACCCAGTACTTC
NA	TRBV7-9	TRBJ1-6	TRBD1	CASSLGGTGYNSPLHF	TGTGCCAGCAGCTTGGGAGGGACAGGTTATAATTCACCCCTCCACTTT
NA	TRBV7-2	TRBJ2-2	NA	CASSPLGVKNGELFF	TGTGCCAGCAGCCCCCTCGGGGTCAAAAACGGGGAGCTGTTTTTT
NA	TRBV28	TRBJ2-1	NA	CASSLRDSYNEQFF	TGTGCCAGCAGTTTACGGGATTCCTACAATGAGCAGTTCTTC
NA	TRBV24-1	TRBJ2-7	NA	CATSAQGSSYEQYF	TGTGCCACCAGTGCGCAGGGAAGCTCCTACGAGCAGTACTTC
NA	TRBV9	TRBJ2-7	TRBD1	CASSVRDRAEQYF	TGTGCCAGCAGCGTAAGGGACAGGGCCGAGCAGTACTTC